This T cell receptor (beta chain) was observed in a study of identical twins. In TCRdb, the 5' RACE reads were re-called with MiXCR into one record per CDR3 protein. The profile shows around 1.7 million distinct CDR3 sequences, about 30% of them singletons. Germline-derived CDR1 and CDR2 are SGHNT and YYREEE (reference sequence). V was shortened by 1 base and J by 6 bases, with 23 bases between the two germline ends. The CDR3 extends over 18 amino acids. This sequence was found in a newborn girl in good health. Sequenced input: cord blood. V and J are TRBV5-4 and TRBJ2-1; no definite D call. CDR3: CASSLRRLYGPTRNEQFF. CDR3 DNA: TGTGCCAGCAGCTTGAGGCGGCTCTACGGTCCTACCCGCAATGAGCAGTTCTTC.